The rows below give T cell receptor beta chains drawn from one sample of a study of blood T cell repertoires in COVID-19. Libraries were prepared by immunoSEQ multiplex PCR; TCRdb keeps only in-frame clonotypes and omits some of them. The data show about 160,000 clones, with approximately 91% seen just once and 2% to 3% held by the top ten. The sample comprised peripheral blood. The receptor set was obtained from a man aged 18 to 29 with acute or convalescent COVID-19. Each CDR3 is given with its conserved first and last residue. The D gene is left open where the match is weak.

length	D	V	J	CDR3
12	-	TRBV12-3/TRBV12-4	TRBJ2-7	CASSAGGYEQYF
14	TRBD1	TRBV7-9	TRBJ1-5	CASSPGTGIQPQHF
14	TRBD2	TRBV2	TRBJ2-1	CASIGLAGQNEQFF
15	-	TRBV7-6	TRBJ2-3	CASSFSTPPTDTQYF
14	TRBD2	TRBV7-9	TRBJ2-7	CASSSSGGVYEQYF
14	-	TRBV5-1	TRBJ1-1	CASSLAGSNTEAFF
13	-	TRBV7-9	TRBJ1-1	CASTRPSGTEAFF
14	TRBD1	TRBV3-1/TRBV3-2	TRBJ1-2	CASSQEGGIYGYTF
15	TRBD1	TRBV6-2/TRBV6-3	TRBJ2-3	CASSQDRGGTDTQYF
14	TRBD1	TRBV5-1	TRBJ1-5	CASSVGQGSQPQHF
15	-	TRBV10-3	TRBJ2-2	CAISESEGATGELFF
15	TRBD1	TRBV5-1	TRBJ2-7	CASSDPGQSSYEQYF
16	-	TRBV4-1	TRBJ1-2	CASSQEVLGRAYGYTF
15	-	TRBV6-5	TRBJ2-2	CASHFRDTTTGELFF